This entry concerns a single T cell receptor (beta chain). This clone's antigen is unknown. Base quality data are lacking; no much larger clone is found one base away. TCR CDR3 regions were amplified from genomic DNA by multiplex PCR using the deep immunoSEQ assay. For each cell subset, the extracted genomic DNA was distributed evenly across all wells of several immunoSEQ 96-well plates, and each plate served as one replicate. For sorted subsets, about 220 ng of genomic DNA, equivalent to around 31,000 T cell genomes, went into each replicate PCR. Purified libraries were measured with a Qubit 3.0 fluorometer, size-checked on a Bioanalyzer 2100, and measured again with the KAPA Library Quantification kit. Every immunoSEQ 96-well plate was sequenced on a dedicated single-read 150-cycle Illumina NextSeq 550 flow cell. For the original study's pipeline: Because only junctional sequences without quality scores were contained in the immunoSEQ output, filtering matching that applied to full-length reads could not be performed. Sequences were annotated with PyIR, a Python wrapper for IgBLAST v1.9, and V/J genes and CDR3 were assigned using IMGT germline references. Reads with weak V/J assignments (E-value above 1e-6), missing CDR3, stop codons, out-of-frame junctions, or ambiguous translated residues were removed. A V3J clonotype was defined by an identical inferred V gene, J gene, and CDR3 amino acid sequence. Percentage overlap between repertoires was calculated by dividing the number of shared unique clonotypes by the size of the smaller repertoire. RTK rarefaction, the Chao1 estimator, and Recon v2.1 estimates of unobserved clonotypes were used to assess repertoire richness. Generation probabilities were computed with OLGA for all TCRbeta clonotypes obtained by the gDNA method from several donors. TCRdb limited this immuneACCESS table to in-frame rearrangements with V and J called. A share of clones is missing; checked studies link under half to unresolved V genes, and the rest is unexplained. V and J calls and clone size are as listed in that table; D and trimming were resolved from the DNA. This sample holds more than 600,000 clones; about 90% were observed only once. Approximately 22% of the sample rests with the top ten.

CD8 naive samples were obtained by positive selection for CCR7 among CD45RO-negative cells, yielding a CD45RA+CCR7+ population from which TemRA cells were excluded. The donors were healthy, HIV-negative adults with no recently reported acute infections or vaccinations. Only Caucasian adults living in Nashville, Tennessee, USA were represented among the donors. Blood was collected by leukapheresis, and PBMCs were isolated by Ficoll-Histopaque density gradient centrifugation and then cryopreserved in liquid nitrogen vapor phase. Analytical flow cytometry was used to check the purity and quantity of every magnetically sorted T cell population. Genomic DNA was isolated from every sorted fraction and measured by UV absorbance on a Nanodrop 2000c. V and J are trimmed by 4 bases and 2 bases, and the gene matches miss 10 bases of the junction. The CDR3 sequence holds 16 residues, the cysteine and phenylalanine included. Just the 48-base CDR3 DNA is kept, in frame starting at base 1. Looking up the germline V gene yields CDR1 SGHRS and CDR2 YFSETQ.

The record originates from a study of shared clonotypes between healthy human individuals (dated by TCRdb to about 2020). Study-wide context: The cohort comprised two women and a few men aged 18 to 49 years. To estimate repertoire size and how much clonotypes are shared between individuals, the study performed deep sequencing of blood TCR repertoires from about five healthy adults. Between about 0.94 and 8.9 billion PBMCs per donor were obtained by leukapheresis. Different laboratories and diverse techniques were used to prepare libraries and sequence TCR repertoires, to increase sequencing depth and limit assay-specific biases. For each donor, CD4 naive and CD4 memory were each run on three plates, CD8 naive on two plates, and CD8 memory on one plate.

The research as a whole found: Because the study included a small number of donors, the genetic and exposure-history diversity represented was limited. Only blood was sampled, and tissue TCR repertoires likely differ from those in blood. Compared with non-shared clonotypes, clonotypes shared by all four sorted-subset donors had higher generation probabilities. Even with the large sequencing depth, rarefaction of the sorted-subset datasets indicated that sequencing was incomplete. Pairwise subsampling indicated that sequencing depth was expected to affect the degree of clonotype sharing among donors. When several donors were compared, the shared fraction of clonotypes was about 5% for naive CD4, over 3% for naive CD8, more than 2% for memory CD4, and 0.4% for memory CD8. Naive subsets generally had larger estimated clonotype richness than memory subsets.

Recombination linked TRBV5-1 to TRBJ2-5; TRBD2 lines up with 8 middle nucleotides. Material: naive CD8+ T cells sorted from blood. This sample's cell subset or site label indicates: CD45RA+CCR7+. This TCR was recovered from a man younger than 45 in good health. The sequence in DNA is TGCGCCAGCAGCCCGGAAGCGGGAGTGGGGCAAGAGACCCAGTACTTC. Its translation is CASSPEAGVGQETQYF. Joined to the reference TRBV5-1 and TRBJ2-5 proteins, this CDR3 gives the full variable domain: KAGVTQTPRYLIKTRGQQVTLSCSPISGHRSVSWYQQTPGQGLQFLFEYFSETQRNKGNFPGRFSGRQFSNSRSEMNVSTLELGDSALYLCASSPEAGVGQETQYFGPGTRLLVL.